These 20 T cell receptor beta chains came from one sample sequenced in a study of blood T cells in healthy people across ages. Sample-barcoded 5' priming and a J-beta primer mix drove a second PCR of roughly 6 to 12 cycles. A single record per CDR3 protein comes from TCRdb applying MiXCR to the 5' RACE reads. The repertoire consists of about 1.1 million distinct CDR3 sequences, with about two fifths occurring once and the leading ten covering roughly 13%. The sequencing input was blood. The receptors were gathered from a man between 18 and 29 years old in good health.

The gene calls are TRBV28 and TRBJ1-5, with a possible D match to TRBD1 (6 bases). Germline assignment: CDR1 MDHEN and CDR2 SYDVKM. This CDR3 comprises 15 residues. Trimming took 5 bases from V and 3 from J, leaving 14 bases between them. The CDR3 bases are TGTGCCAGCAGTCCAAAACAGGGCTTCAATCAGCCCCAGCATTTT. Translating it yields CASSPKQGFNQPQHF.

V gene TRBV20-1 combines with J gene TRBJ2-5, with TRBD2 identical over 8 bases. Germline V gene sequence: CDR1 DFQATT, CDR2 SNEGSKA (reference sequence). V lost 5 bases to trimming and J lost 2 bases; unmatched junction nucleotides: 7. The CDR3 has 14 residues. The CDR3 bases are TGCAGTGCTTCGCTAAGCGGGGGACAAGAGACCCAGTACTTC. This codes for CSASLSGGQETQYF.

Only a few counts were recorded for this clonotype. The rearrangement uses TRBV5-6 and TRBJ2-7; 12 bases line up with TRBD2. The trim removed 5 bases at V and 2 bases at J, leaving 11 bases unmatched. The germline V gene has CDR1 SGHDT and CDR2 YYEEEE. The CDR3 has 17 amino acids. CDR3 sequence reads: CASSPWTSGDTTYEQYF. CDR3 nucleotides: TGTGCCAGCAGTCCTTGGACTAGCGGGGATACCACCTACGAGCAGTACTTC.

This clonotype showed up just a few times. The CDR3 here is CASSLIAGVADTQYF. The DNA for the CDR3 is TGTGCCAGCAGTTTAATAGCGGGGGTGGCAGATACGCAGTATTTT. The V gene is TRBV27, the J gene TRBJ2-3; 9 bases line up with TRBD2. The CDR3 contains 15 residues. Looked up from germline, CDR1 is MNHEY and CDR2 is SMNVEV (reference sequence). The V gene end was trimmed by 2 bases and the J gene end by 4 bases; junction bases not matched to a gene: 4.

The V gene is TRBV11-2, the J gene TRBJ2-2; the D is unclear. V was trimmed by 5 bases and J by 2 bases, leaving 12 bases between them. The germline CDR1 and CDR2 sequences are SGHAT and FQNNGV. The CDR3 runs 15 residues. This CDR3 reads CASSPGRSNTGELFF. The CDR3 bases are TGTGCCAGCAGCCCGGGCCGATCCAACACCGGGGAGCTGTTTTTT.

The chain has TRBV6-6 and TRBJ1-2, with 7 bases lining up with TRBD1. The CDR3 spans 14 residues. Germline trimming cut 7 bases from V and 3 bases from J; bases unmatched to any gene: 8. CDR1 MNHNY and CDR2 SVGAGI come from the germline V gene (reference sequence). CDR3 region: CASKTGEGYYGYTF. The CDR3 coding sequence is TGTGCCAGCAAAACAGGGGAGGGGTACTATGGCTACACCTTC.

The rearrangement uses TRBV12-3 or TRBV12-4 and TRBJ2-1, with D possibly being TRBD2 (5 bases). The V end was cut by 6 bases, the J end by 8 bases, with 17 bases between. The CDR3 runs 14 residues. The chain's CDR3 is CASSPDGIGDEQFF. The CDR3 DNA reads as TGTGCCAGCAGCCCGGACGGGATTGGGGATGAGCAGTTCTTC.

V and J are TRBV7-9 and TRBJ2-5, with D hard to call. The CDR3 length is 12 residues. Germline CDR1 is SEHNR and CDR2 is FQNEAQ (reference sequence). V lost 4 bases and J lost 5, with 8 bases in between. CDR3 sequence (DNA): TGTGCCAGCAGCTGGCTAGTCGAGACCCAGTACTTC. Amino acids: CASSWLVETQYF.

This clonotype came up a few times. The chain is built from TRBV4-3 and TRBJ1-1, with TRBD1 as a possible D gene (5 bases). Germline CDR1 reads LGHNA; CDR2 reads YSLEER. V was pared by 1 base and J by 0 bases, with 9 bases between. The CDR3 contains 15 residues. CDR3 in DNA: TGCGCCAGCAGCCAAGGGGGCGGGTTGAACACTGAAGCTTTCTTT. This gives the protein CASSQGGGLNTEAFF.

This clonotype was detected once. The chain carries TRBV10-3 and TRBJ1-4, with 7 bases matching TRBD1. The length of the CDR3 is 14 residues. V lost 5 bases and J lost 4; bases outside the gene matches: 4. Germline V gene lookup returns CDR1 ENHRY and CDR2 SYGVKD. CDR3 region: CAISPGQINEKLFF. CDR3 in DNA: TGTGCCATCAGTCCGGGACAGATTAATGAAAAACTGTTTTTT.

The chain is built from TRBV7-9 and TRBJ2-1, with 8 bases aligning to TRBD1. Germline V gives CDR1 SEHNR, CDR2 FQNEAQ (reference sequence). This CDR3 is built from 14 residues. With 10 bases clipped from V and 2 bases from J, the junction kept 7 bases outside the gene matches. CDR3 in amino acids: CATDPGGAYNEQFF. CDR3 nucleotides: TGTGCCACCGACCCAGGGGGCGCCTACAATGAGCAGTTCTTC.

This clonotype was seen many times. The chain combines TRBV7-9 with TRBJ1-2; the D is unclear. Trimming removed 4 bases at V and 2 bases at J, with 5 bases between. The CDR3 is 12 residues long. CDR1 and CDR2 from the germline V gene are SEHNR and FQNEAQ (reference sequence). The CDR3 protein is CASSSMNYGYTF. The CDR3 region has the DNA TGTGCCAGCAGCTCCATGAACTATGGCTACACCTTC.

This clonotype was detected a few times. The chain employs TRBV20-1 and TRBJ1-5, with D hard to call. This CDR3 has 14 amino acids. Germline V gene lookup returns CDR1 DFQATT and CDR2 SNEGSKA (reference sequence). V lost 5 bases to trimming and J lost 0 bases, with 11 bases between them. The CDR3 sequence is CSAETTVSNQPQHF. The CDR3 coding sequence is TGCAGTGCTGAGACCACCGTTAGCAATCAGCCCCAGCATTTT.

Here the CDR3 reads CASSVRGGNNYGYTF. The CDR3 region has the DNA TGTGCCAGCAGCGTCAGAGGGGGCAACAACTATGGCTACACCTTC. The chain recombines TRBV5-6 with TRBJ1-2; 7 nucleotides match TRBD1. This CDR3 region has 15 residues. After removal of 4 bases from V and 2 bases from J, the junction contained 8 bases not matched to a gene. Germline values: CDR1 SGHDT, CDR2 YYEEEE.

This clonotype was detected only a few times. CDR3 in amino acids: CASSQELGLAVYNEQFF. The CDR3 DNA reads as TGTGCCAGCAGCCAAGAATTGGGACTAGCGGTTTACAATGAGCAGTTCTTC. This sequence joins TRBV4-2 and TRBJ2-1; 11 positions match TRBD2. Per the germline V gene, CDR1 is LGHNA and CDR2 is YNFKEQ. Losses at the gene ends were 0 bases for V and 4 bases for J; bases not matched to a gene: 5. CDR3 length equals 17 residues.

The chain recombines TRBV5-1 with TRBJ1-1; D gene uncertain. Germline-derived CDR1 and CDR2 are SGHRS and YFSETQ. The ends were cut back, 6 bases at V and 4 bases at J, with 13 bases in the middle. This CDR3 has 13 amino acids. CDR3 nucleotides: TGCGCCAGCATCGGCCTCTCGGGCACTGAAGCTTTCTTT. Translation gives CASIGLSGTEAFF.

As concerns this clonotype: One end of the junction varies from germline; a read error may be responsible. CDR3 sequence (DNA): TGTGCCAGCAGCTACGGGCCAACTAGTGAAAAACTGTTTTTT. Translating gives CASSYGPTSEKLFF. The J gene is TRBJ1-4, the V gene TRBV7-9; D ambiguous. Per the germline V gene, CDR1 is SEHNR and CDR2 is FQNEAQ (reference sequence). The CDR3 is made up of 14 amino acids. Full variable domain (rest looked up from reference TRBV7-9 and TRBJ1-4): DTGVSQNPRHKITKRGQNVTFRCDPISEHNRLYWYRQTLGQGPEFLTYFQNEAQLEKSRLLSDRFSAERPKGSFSTLEIQRTEQGDSAMYLCASSYGPTSEKLFFGSGTQLSVL.

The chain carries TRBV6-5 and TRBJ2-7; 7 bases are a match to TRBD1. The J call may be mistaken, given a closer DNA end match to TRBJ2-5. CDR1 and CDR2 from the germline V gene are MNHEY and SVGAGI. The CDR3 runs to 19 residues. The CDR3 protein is CASSSGLKPRYRGWETQYF. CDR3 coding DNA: TGTGCCAGCAGTTCCGGTCTAAAGCCCCGATACAGGGGATGGGAGACCCAGTACTTC.

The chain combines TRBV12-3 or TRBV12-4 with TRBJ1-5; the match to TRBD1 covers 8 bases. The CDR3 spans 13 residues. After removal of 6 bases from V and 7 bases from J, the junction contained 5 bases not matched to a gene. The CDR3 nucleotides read TGTGCCAGCAGCCCAGGGGGCTGGCAGCCCCAGCATTTT. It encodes CASSPGGWQPQHF.

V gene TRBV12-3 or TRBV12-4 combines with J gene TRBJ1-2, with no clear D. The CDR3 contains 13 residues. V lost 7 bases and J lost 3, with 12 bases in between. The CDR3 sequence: CASTLRHYYGYTF. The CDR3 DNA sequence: TGTGCCAGCACTCTACGGCACTACTATGGCTACACCTTC.